This T cell receptor beta chain comes out of a study of vaccination effects on CD4 cells after COVID-19. Overall study: Expansion with viral peptide pools was applied to antigen-specific CD4+ T cells by the ViraFEST assay prior to sequencing.

Culture lasted 10 days before CD4+ T cell isolation. SARS-CoV-2 infected the person between March and December 2020, as confirmed by PCR. Two-dose BNT162b2 or mRNA-1273 vaccination was given to participants. Cells had half their medium changed to IL-2 medium on days 3 and 7. Sequencing was performed with immunoSEQ multiplex PCR; in TCRdb, only in-frame clones are kept and a portion is missing. The data show about 34,000 clones, about three quarters seen once. This CDR3 is 15 amino acids long. Trimming cost V 1 base and J 5 bases; bases outside gene matches: 4. In germline, CDR1 is SGHTA, CDR2 FQGNSA. This clone was counted only a few times. Its matching antigen is unknown. The sample holds other DNA sequences that translate to the same CDR3. General study findings and limits: Clones from infection and from vaccination both contracted markedly late after vaccination.

The sample consisted of CD4+ T cells from PBMCs cultured without peptide, taken after COVID-19 vaccination. The V call is TRBV7-2, the J call TRBJ2-1; TRBD2 matches 8 bases. The origin of this receptor is a human donor who had a prior SARS-CoV-2 infection. The CDR3, as DNA: TGTGCCAGCAGCTTAGTGCGCGGGGGGAACAATGAGCAGTTCTTC. It translates to CASSLVRGGNNEQFF.